This T cell receptor beta chain was identified during a study of spatial heterogeneity in lung cancer. In its sample, this clonotype is medium-sized. V gave up 0 bases and J gave up 5 bases; unmatched junction bases: 7. Germline V gene data show CDR1 as SGHAT and CDR2 as FQNNGV. There are 15 residues in the CDR3. As for time point: sample taken at primary tumor resection. The cohort: around 77 early-stage, untreated non-small cell lung cancer patients. Unsorted whole RNA samples from tumor, nontumor lung or frozen PBMC were sequenced. One entry per CDR3 protein, called by TCRdb with MiXCR from the 5' RACE reads. The table lists 7,500 to 8,000 distinct CDR3 sequences, around 9.7% of them singletons.

The chain has TRBV11-2 and TRBJ2-7; 7 bases are a match to TRBD1. The TCR was taken from a male donor with early-stage non-small cell lung cancer. Sequenced here: normal lung tissue next to the tumor, sampled at surgery. The CDR3 region is CASSLDQDRSHEQYF. DNA for the CDR3: TGTGCCAGCAGCTTAGATCAGGACAGGTCCCACGAGCAGTACTTC.